A selection of T cell receptor beta chains follows, all from one sample in a study of OX40 agonist ivuxolimab in advanced cancers. Sequencing was performed with immunoSEQ multiplex PCR; in TCRdb, only in-frame clones are kept and a portion is missing. This sample has 40,000 to 50,000 clones, with more than 75% found just once. Source: CD4+ or CD8+ T cells sorted from blood, taken in a trial of the OX40 agonist ivuxolimab. These receptors all stem from an adult with an advanced solid tumor such as melanoma, head and neck, liver or kidney cancer. Both conserved end residues are part of each CDR3. Fields, in order: clone size, J gene, D gene, V gene, CDR3 protein, CDR3 DNA. A D gene is named only where the DNA matches it firmly. A row's size may be missing; if present it is once, few, many or a size class.

>few|TRBJ1-4|TRBD1|TRBV4-1
CASRRTGDENEKLFF
TGCGCCAGCAGACGGACAGGGGACGAAAATGAAAAACTGTTTTTT
>NA|TRBJ2-5|NA|TRBV2
CASSAMVGTQETQYF
TGTGCCAGCAGTGCGATGGTGGGCACACAAGAGACCCAGTACTTC
>NA|TRBJ1-2|NA|TRBV9
CASSVGGVGGYTF
TGTGCCAGCAGCGTAGGTGGGGTCGGAGGCTACACCTTC
>NA|TRBJ2-7|TRBD1|TRBV11-2
CASSPTGTGYEQYF
TGTGCCAGCAGCCCCACAGGGACAGGCTACGAGCAGTACTTC
>NA|TRBJ1-1|TRBD1|TRBV5-1
CASSQDRVNTEAFF
TGCGCCAGCAGCCAAGACAGGGTTAACACTGAAGCTTTCTTT
>NA|TRBJ1-4|NA|TRBV5-1
CASSLDTTNEKLFF
TGCGCCAGCAGCTTGGACACAACTAATGAAAAACTGTTTTTT
>NA|TRBJ2-5|TRBD2|TRBV6-5
CASSYEGTRRETQYF
TGTGCCAGCAGTTACGAGGGGACTAGAAGGGAGACCCAGTACTTC
>NA|TRBJ2-5|NA|TRBV2
CASSEAQGQETQYF
TGTGCCAGCAGTGAAGCGCAGGGTCAAGAGACCCAGTACTTC
>NA|TRBJ1-1|NA|TRBV6-5
CASSKGRSEAFF
TGTGCCAGCTCAAAAGGGCGCTCTGAAGCTTTCTTT
>once|TRBJ2-7|NA|TRBV5-4
CASSLDRRDYEQYF
TGTGCCAGCAGCTTGGACAGGCGGGACTACGAGCAGTACTTC
>NA|TRBJ2-1|NA|TRBV4-1
CASSQDGRGTYNEQFF
TGCGCCAGCAGCCAAGATGGGAGGGGGACCTACAATGAGCAGTTCTTC
>once|TRBJ1-1|NA|TRBV13
CASSPRGQRTEAFF
TGTGCCAGCAGCCCGCGGGGACAAAGGACTGAAGCTTTCTTT
>NA|TRBJ2-5|NA|TRBV29-1
CSVDDYQETQYF
TGCAGCGTTGACGACTATCAAGAGACCCAGTACTTC
>NA|TRBJ2-1|NA|TRBV13
CASSFGRDNEQFF
TGTGCCAGCAGCTTTGGTCGGGACAATGAGCAGTTCTTC
>NA|TRBJ1-6|NA|TRBV2
CASSGGTVNSPLHF
TGTGCCAGCAGTGGGGGGACGGTGAATTCACCCCTCCACTTT
>NA|TRBJ2-1|NA|TRBV18
CASSPWQSEQSYNEQFF
TGTGCCAGCTCACCATGGCAGTCCGAACAGAGCTACAATGAGCAGTTCTTC
>once|TRBJ2-4|NA|TRBV19
CASSRSQSNIQYF
TGTGCCAGTAGTAGGAGTCAGTCAAACATTCAGTACTTC
>NA|TRBJ1-3|TRBD1|TRBV6-5
CASSSDRVFRNTIYF
TGTGCCAGCAGTTCGGACAGGGTATTTCGAAACACCATATATTTT
>NA|TRBJ2-7|TRBD1|TRBV6-5
CASSYGQGGSYEQYF
TGTGCCAGCAGTTACGGACAGGGGGGTTCCTACGAGCAGTACTTC
>NA|TRBJ1-2|NA|TRBV19
CASSMLATLYGYTF
TGTGCCAGTAGTATGCTGGCAACCCTCTATGGCTACACCTTC
>NA|TRBJ2-5|NA|TRBV15
CATSRDIIFQETQYF
TGTGCCACCAGCAGAGACATCATATTCCAAGAGACCCAGTACTTC
>NA|TRBJ1-4|TRBD1|TRBV7-9
CASSQAASTGFREKLFF
TGTGCCAGCAGCCAAGCCGCCTCGACAGGGTTCCGCGAAAAACTGTTTTTT
>NA|TRBJ2-1|NA|TRBV28
CASLWGGASYNEQFF
TGTGCCAGCTTGTGGGGGGGGGCATCCTACAATGAGCAGTTCTTC